A single sample gave rise to the 7 T cell receptor beta chains below, sequenced in a study of metastatic and nonmetastatic thyroid tumors. Every patient underwent thyroid surgery untreated. MiXCR re-clonotyped the PCR reads for TCRdb. The sample has roughly 30,000 clones, about a sixth seen once. The sequenced sample was blood. These TCRs come from a female donor with papillary thyroid cancer or a benign thyroid nodule (not recorded which). Some clones in this sample may be carry-over from other donors' samples.

V is TRBV6-1 and J is TRBJ2-3; 7 nucleotides align to TRBD1. CDR1 is MNHNS, CDR2 SASEGT, per germline. J lost 0 bases, V lost 7 bases, and 10 bases had no gene match. The CDR3 contains 16 residues. For the CDR3, the DNA is TGTGCCAGCACCCATAACATGGGACAGAGCACAGATACGCAGTATTTT. This sequence encodes CASTHNMGQSTDTQYF.

The rearrangement joins TRBV6-9 to TRBJ2-1; D remains ambiguous. Germline V CDR1 and CDR2: MNHGY, SVAAGI. The CDR3 contains 15 residues. Trimming took off 2 bases at V and 1 base at J, with 9 bases between the two ends. CDR3 sequence: CASSYRPISYNEQFF. The CDR3, as DNA: TGTGCCAGCAGTTATAGGCCCATATCCTACAATGAGCAGTTCTTC.

This clone was counted at least ten times. The V call is TRBV5-1, the J call TRBJ2-6, with unresolved D. The CDR3 runs 15 residues. CDR1 is SGHRS and CDR2 is YFSETQ in the germline V gene. The germline V and J ends were trimmed by 7 bases and 1 base, with 12 bases remaining between them. The DNA of the CDR3 is TGCGCCAGCTTTCTACAGCCTTCTGGGGCCAACGTCCTGACTTTC. It encodes CASFLQPSGANVLTF.

This clone was recorded many times. The identical CDR3 is also encoded by other nucleotide sequences in the sample. The CDR3 DNA reads as TGTGCCAGTAGTGTCCCCAACAGGGGGCATACTGAAGCTTTCTTT. Translating it yields CASSVPNRGHTEAFF. The chain couples TRBV19 to TRBJ1-1, with 9 positions matching TRBD1. The CDR3 runs to 15 residues. The germline V gene has CDR1 LNHDA and CDR2 SQIVND (reference sequence). Trimming took 5 bases from V and 5 from J; bases not matched to a gene: 9. The full variable domain, with the rest looked up from reference TRBV19 and TRBJ1-1, is DGGITQSPKYLFRKEGQNVTLSCEQNLNHDAMYWYRQDPGQGLRLIYYSQIVNDFQKGDIAEGYSVSREKKESFPLTVTSAQKNPTAFYLCASSVPNRGHTEAFFGQGTRLTVV.

Many counts were recorded for this clone. The gene calls are TRBV4-1 and TRBJ1-4; no reliable D call. In germline, CDR1 is MGHRA, CDR2 YSYEKL. The CDR3 loop spans 13 amino acids. Deletions cut 3 bases from V and 7 bases from J, with 9 bases between. The CDR3 sequence is CASSQLEGEKLFF. The CDR3 bases are TGCGCCAGCAGCCAGCTAGAAGGTGAAAAACTGTTTTTT.

This clone was seen repeatedly, ten times or more. The chain uses TRBV20-1 and TRBJ1-3; the match to TRBD1 covers 7 bases. The V and J ends lost 3 bases and 3 bases, in that order; junction bases with no gene match: 5. Looked up from germline, CDR1 is DFQATT and CDR2 is SNEGSKA (reference sequence). The CDR3 totals 14 residues. This CDR3 reads CSASQGGGGNTIYF. DNA for the CDR3: TGCAGTGCTAGTCAAGGGGGCGGTGGAAACACCATATATTTT.

Ten or more counts support this clone. This sequence joins TRBV7-6 and TRBJ2-5; D is undetermined. Trimming removed 1 base from V and 5 bases from J, with 11 bases in between. CDR3 length equals 14 residues. In germline, CDR1 is SGHVS, CDR2 FNYEAQ. The CDR3 is CASSLGFLGETQYF. CDR3 coding DNA: TGTGCCAGCAGCTTAGGGTTTTTGGGGGAGACCCAGTACTTC.